What follows are 9 T cell receptor beta chains derived from one specimen sequenced in a study of radiation and T cells in renal cell carcinoma. Data came from immunoSEQ multiplex PCR; TCRdb stores just in-frame clones and leaves some out. The sample includes 100,000 to 150,000 clones, roughly four fifths of them seen just once. Time point reported: blood 2 weeks post-SBRT. Regarding treatment: 15 Gy SBRT to primary tumor, nephrectomy 4 weeks later. This specimen was blood, taken from a patient whose treatment included radiotherapy and nephrectomy. The source of these receptors is a man aged 45-60 years with renal cell carcinoma.

This clone was recorded once. The chain has TRBV18 and TRBJ2-7; 7 bases match TRBD2. This CDR3 spans 13 amino acids. After removal of 0 bases from V and 5 bases from J, the junction contained 1 base not matched to a gene. Germline CDR1 reads KGHSH; CDR2 reads LQKENI. The CDR3 region has the DNA TGTGCCAGCTCACCACCGGGGGGGGACGAGCAGTACTTC. Its protein product is CASSPPGGDEQYF. The variable domain in full, with the rest retrieved from reference TRBV18 and TRBJ2-7, is NAGVMQNPRHLVRRRGQEARLRCSPMKGHSHVYWYRQLPEEGLKFMVYLQKENIIDESGMPKERFSAEFPKEGPSILRIQQVVRGDSAAYFCASSPPGGDEQYFGPGTRLTVT.

There are a few counts of this clone. This chain links TRBV29-1 with TRBJ1-2; D ambiguous. The length of the CDR3 is 11 residues. The germline gives CDR1 SQVTM, CDR2 ANQGSEA. Trimming cost V 6 bases and J 8 bases, with 13 bases left between them. The CDR3 is CSVEHMRGYTF. CDR3 coding DNA: TGCAGCGTCGAACACATGCGGGGCTACACCTTC.

The chain is built from TRBV15 and TRBJ2-2, with 7 bases that match TRBD2. The CDR3 sequence is 15 residues long. The junction had 2 bases not matched to a gene; V was cut back by 4 bases and J by 0 bases. The germline CDR1 and CDR2 sequences are LNHNV and YYDKDF (reference sequence). The CDR3 is CATSTSGANTGELFF. DNA of the CDR3: TGTGCCACCAGCACTAGCGGAGCGAACACCGGGGAGCTGTTTTTT.

The V call is TRBV9, the J call TRBJ1-6, with D perhaps matching TRBD1 (5 bases). The CDR3 is 16 residues long. Trimming removed 0 bases from V and 4 bases from J, with 11 bases in between. Germline-derived CDR1 and CDR2 are SGDLS and YYNGEE. The CDR3: CASSVAGGTYNSPLHF. As DNA, the CDR3 is TGTGCCAGCAGCGTAGCTGGGGGGACTTATAATTCACCCCTCCACTTT. The full variable domain, in which reference TRBV9 and TRBJ1-6 provide the parts outside the CDR3, is DSGVTQTPKHLITATGQRVTLRCSPRSGDLSVYWYQQSLDQGLQFLIQYYNGEERAKGNILERFSAQQFPDLHSELNLSSLELGDSALYFCASSVAGGTYNSPLHFGNGTRLTVT.

The chain is built from TRBV2 and TRBJ2-1; D possibly corresponds to TRBD1 (5 bases). V lost 5 bases, J lost 0 bases, and 11 bases lay in between. Germline V CDR1 and CDR2: SNHLY, FYNNEI. The CDR3 extends over 15 amino acids. CDR3 nucleotide sequence: TGTGCCAGCAGTCCGACAGTTTACTCCTACAATGAGCAGTTCTTC. As protein: CASSPTVYSYNEQFF.

On this clone: Compared with germline, one end of the junction differs, possibly owing to a read error. J is TRBJ1-1 and V is TRBV30; D uncertain. Per the germline V gene, CDR1 is GTSNPN and CDR2 is SVGIG (reference sequence). The CDR3 sequence is 13 residues long. DNA of the CDR3: TGTGCCTGGAGTGTCGATGTCACAGAGAAAAGTCTCTTT. Its protein is CAWSVDVTEKSLF.

This rearrangement joins TRBV6-1 to TRBJ1-4; D perhaps matches TRBD1 (5 bases). Germline CDR1 reads MNHNS; CDR2 reads SASEGT. Trimming shortened V by 1 base and J by 8 bases, and 17 bases separated the two germline ends. CDR3 length equals 16 residues. CDR3 in DNA: TGTGCCAGCAGTGAAGGGGGCTTGAGAACGCCCGAAAAACTGTTTTTT. Amino acid sequence: CASSEGGLRTPEKLFF.

This chain links TRBV5-1 with TRBJ1-2; weak D call: TRBD1 (5 bases). V was trimmed by 7 bases and J by 4 bases, leaving 17 bases between them. The CDR3 sequence is 14 residues long. Germline CDR1 is SGHRS and CDR2 is YFSETQ. The CDR3 region has the DNA TGCGCCAGCTCCCTCTTATTAGACAGCTATGGCTACACCTTC. This translates into CASSLLLDSYGYTF.

This clone appeared a single time. This rearrangement joins TRBV9 to TRBJ1-5; D is undetermined. V was cut by 4 bases and J by 0 bases, with 11 bases left in between. The CDR3 is made up of 15 amino acids. CDR1 is SGDLS, CDR2 YYNGEE, per germline. CDR3 protein: CASSLHGNSNQPQHF. CDR3 DNA: TGTGCCAGCAGCCTCCATGGGAATAGCAATCAGCCCCAGCATTTT.